These T cell receptor beta chains were read from a single sample in a study of human T cells and chemical hapten exposure. One entry per CDR3 protein results from TCRdb running MiXCR on the RACE reads. This sample has some 100,000 distinct CDR3 sequences, with over 7.5% found just once. The source was whole blood, collected in connection with sensitization to the hapten diphenylcyclopropenone (DPC). Source of these receptors: a woman between 40 and 50 years old with alopecia areata. Some clones in this sample may be carry-over from other donors' samples. The CDR3 runs from the conserved cysteine through the conserved F or W. D genes are given only for firm matches. Clone sizes are given selectively: once, few, many, or a class where the clone is expanded.

V	D	J	length	size	DNA	CDR3
TRBV20-1	NA	TRBJ2-1	15	many	TGCAGTGCTAGAGATCCTGGGGTGTCCTACAATGAGCAGTTCTTC	CSARDPGVSYNEQFF
TRBV6-2/TRBV6-3	NA	TRBJ2-5	17	NA	TGTGCCAGCAGTCTCTCCCGACAGCTACCCCATAGGGAGACCCAGTACTTC	CASSLSRQLPHRETQYF
TRBV10-3	NA	TRBJ1-5	16	NA	TGTGCCATCGGGGGCGGTAGGGGCGAGGGCAATCAGCCCCAGCATTTT	CAIGGGRGEGNQPQHF
TRBV7-8	NA	TRBJ2-6	14	many	TGTGCCAGCCCCAGTCGCTCTGGGGCCAACGTCCTGACTTTC	CASPSRSGANVLTF
TRBV2	NA	TRBJ2-7	12	many	TGTGCCAGCAGTGGCAGGTACTACGAGCAGTACTTC	CASSGRYYEQYF
TRBV29-1	TRBD2	TRBJ2-1	14	NA	TGCAGCGTTGTAGCGGGAGGTCGCTACAATGAGCAGTTCTTC	CSVVAGGRYNEQFF
TRBV28	TRBD2	TRBJ2-4	20	many	TGTGCCAGCAGTTTTGTTTTCGGGATAGCGGGAGGATTGGCCAAAAACATTCAGTACTTC	CASSFVFGIAGGLAKNIQYF
TRBV3-1	TRBD1	TRBJ2-1	14	NA	TGTGCCAGCAGCCAAGCCGGACAGGGCGCTGAGCAGTTCTTC	CASSQAGQGAEQFF
TRBV6-2/TRBV6-3	NA	TRBJ2-3	14	many	TGTGCCATCCGCCGGGACCCCGGCACAGATACGCAGTATTTT	CAIRRDPGTDTQYF
TRBV6-5	NA	TRBJ1-1	12	many	TGTGCCAGCACCCAAGGGGGATCTGAAGCTTTCTTT	CASTQGGSEAFF
TRBV7-9	NA	TRBJ2-3	14	once	TGTGCCAGCAGCTTAGTTCGCGCGACAGATACGCAGTATTTT	CASSLVRATDTQYF
TRBV20-1	NA	TRBJ1-5	13	few	TGCAGTGCTAGCTCCTATAGCAATCAGCCCCAGCATTTT	CSASSYSNQPQHF
TRBV5-1	NA	TRBJ2-3	15	few	TGCGCCAGCAGCCTAAAGAGTGTAGTCCCAGATACGCAGTATTTT	CASSLKSVVPDTQYF
TRBV3-1	NA	TRBJ2-1	15	many	TGTGCCAGCAGCCAAGGACAGGGTCGGCGGGGTGAGCAGTTCTTC	CASSQGQGRRGEQFF
TRBV7-9	NA	TRBJ2-7	11	many	TGTGCCAGCAGCTTAGATAGCGAGCAGTACTTC	CASSLDSEQYF
TRBV11-2	TRBD2	TRBJ2-5	17	few	TGTGCCAGCAGCTTAGGAAATAGCGGGAGTCTCGCAGAGACCCAGTACTTC	CASSLGNSGSLAETQYF
TRBV12-3/TRBV12-4	TRBD2	TRBJ2-2	14	NA	TGTGCCAGCAGCCCAGGGGCGGGAGGCGGGGAGCTGTTTTTT	CASSPGAGGGELFF
TRBV6-2/TRBV6-3	NA	TRBJ1-1	14	many	TGTGCCAGCAGTTACTTGCAGGGGAACACTGAAGCTTTCTTT	CASSYLQGNTEAFF
TRBV25-1	TRBD2	TRBJ2-1	15	few	TGTGCCAGCAGGGGACTAGCGGGGCCGGGCAATGAGCAGTTCTTC	CASRGLAGPGNEQFF
TRBV12-3/TRBV12-4	TRBD1	TRBJ2-1	15	many	TGTGCCAGCAGCCCCAGGGGGCCAGGGTACAATGAGCAGTTCTTC	CASSPRGPGYNEQFF
TRBV4-3	NA	TRBJ2-1	14	NA	TGCGCCAGCAGCCAAGGTGGCCCGGTCGCAGAGCAGTTCTTC	CASSQGGPVAEQFF